This TCR beta chain was recorded in a study of T cell responses to AZD1222 COVID-19 vaccine. Study observations and caveats: Clonal diversity was possibly underestimated; the donors were predominantly white British and more often female.

This CDR3 contains 13 residues. Germline V gene sequence: CDR1 LNHDA, CDR2 SQIVND (reference sequence). Trimming shortened V by 5 bases and J by 5 bases, and 10 bases separated the two germline ends. Method: immunoSEQ multiplex PCR; TCRdb's copy keeps in-frame clones and lacks some. The data hold about 97,000 clones, with around nine tenths observed a single time. A single count supports this clone. The antigen remains undetermined. Sequencing was performed on peripheral blood, taken on day 0 of AZD1222 vaccination. The receptor was derived from an adult in good health. The chain carries TRBV19 and TRBJ1-3; D call uncertain. The CDR3 region is CASSDAGRNTIYF. For the CDR3, the DNA is TGTGCCAGTAGTGACGCCGGAAGAAACACCATATATTTT.